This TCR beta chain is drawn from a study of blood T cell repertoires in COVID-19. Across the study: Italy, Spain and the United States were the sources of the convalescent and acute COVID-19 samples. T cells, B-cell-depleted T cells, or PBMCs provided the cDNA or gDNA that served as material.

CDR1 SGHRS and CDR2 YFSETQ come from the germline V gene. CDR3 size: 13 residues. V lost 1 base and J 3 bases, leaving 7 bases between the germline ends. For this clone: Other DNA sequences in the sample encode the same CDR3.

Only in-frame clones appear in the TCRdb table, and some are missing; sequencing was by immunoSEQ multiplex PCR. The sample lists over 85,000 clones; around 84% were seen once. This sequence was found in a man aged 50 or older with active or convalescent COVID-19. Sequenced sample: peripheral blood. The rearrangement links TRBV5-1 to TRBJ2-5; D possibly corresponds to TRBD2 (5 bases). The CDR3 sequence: CASSLSSEETQYF. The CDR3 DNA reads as TGCGCCAGCAGCTTGAGTAGCGAAGAGACCCAGTACTTC.